This TCR beta chain came from a study of cytomegalovirus exposure and HLA in healthy donors. The primer mix had 60 Vbeta and 13 Jbeta primers. The repertoire was sequenced with immunoSEQ multiplex PCR; TCRdb's copy has only in-frame clones and lacks some. In total, the table holds about 160,000 clones. CDR3 length equals 14 residues. Germline V lookup: CDR1 MNHEY, CDR2 SVGAGI. Trimming took off 2 bases at V and 3 bases at J, with 10 bases between the two ends. V is TRBV6-5 and J is TRBJ1-2; TRBD1 might be the D (6 bases). The receptor was derived from an older woman in good health and CMV-seronegative. The material sequenced was PBMCs. In DNA form, the CDR3 reads TGTGCCAGCAGTTACGGCGGACAGTACTATGGCTACACCTTC. This gives the protein CASSYGGQYYGYTF.